The T cell receptor beta chain under discussion was sequenced for a study of blood T cell repertoires in COVID-19 (TCRdb year 2020). Regarding the study in general: The collaborator samples originated in the United States, Italy and Spain and spanned the acute and convalescent phases of COVID-19. The repertoires were released in a freely available public database intended as a resource for research on the immune response to SARS-CoV-2. The material from the prospective study consisted of cDNA or gDNA derived from T cells, B-cell-depleted T cells, or PBMCs. A de-identified subject ID, COVID-19 status, age in years and sex were almost always included in the sample metadata. Deeply sampled blood TCRbeta repertoires from subjects exposed to, actively infected with, or recovered from COVID-19 were included in the dataset. The samples were drawn from two sources: the first 160 participants of the ongoing ImmuneRACE study, and over 1,000 subjects contributed by 6 global collaborators. Where available, HLA class I and class II types were obtained from metadata supplied by the sample provider rather than from assay-based typing.

This clone was counted between two and nine times. Its specific antigen is unknown. Base qualities are missing; no much larger clone stands one base away. The collaborating institutions used their own protocols to collect whole blood in K2EDTA tubes. For TCRbeta analysis, collaborators shipped samples as frozen whole blood, isolated PBMCs, or DNA extracted from either of those sample types. The CDR3 measures 16 amino acids from cysteine to phenylalanine. Only the CDR3 DNA stays, 48 bases, in frame from base 1. Reading the germline V gene gives CDR1 KGHSH and CDR2 LQKENI. V is cut by 0 bases and J by 0 bases, and the space between the germline ends is 8 bases. TCRbeta CDR3 regions were amplified from genomic DNA by means of the immunoSEQ Assay, a bias-controlled multiplex PCR. Processing in the source paper ran as follows. Nucleated cell counts per sample were estimated from amplification of reference gene primers within the assay. To quantify the absolute abundance of each unique TCRbeta CDR3 rearrangement, sequence reads were collapsed and filtered. For each sample, productive Simpson clonality was calculated by taking the square root of Simpson's diversity index across productive rearrangements. In TCRdb, the immuneACCESS table is reduced to in-frame sequences with V and J assigned. These tables do not hold every clone; where another copy was compared, an unresolved V gene accounts for under half, and the others remain unexplained. V, J and clone size are those of that table, while D and trimming were read from the DNA. The sample yields more than 100,000 clones; about 80% were counted once. The ten largest make up 16% of the sample.

What the authors observed across the whole study: The quantity of clinical and demographic metadata differed by source and by participant and was supplied without curation.

Sequences were obtained from peripheral blood. This TCR derives from a man between 60 and 75 years old with active or convalescent COVID-19. This sequence uses TRBV18 and TRBJ1-4; the D gene is perhaps TRBD1, on 6 matching bases. The DNA sequence reads TGTGCCAGCTCACCACCGTGGACAGCAACTAATGAAAAACTGTTTTTT. Translation gives CASSPPWTATNEKLFF.